This is a list of T cell receptor beta chains from one sample in a study of shared clonotypes between healthy human individuals. Clones were sequenced by immunoSEQ multiplex PCR, and TCRdb holds only the in-frame ones, with some missing. The data show about 2 million clones, with 85% to 95% seen just once and roughly 0.13% held by the top ten. Sequences were obtained from naive CD4+ T cells sorted from blood. The receptors come from a man aged 18 to 29 in good health. CDR3s include the opening cysteine and the closing phenylalanine or tryptophan. A D gene is named only where the DNA matches it firmly. Only part of the rows carry a size: once, few, many, or a class if the clone is expanded.

v_gene	d_gene	j_gene	abundance	CDR3nt	CDR3aa
TRBV6-1	TRBD2	TRBJ2-3	-	TGTGCCAGCAGTGCCCAAAGGACTAGCGGGAGAGGGGACACAGATACGCAGTATTTT	CASSAQRTSGRGDTDTQYF
TRBV6-6	TRBD1	TRBJ2-7	-	TGTGCCAGCAGCCCAGACAGGGAGAACGAGCAGTACTTC	CASSPDRENEQYF
TRBV18	-	TRBJ1-1	-	TGTGCCAGCTCACCCCAGGGAGGGCCTCTGGTAGAAGCTTTCTTT	CASSPQGGPLVEAFF
TRBV5-1	-	TRBJ1-6	many	TGCGCCAGCAGCTTGGCCGGAGGGGCCCAGCATTCACCCCTCCACTTT	CASSLAGGAQHSPLHF
TRBV19	-	TRBJ1-1	few	TGTGCCAGTAGTATAGGACTAACGAACACTGAAGCTTTCTTT	CASSIGLTNTEAFF
TRBV30	TRBD1	TRBJ1-1	-	TGTGCCTGGAGATCAGGGGGGGGCACTGAAGCTTTCTTT	CAWRSGGGTEAFF
TRBV29-1	TRBD2	TRBJ2-3	-	TGCAGCGTCCCTCGAACTAGCGGGGGCCCCACAGATACGCAGTATTTT	CSVPRTSGGPTDTQYF
TRBV10-3	-	TRBJ1-2	-	TGTGCCATCAGTGAGTCGCAGGGGACCTATGGCTACACCTTC	CAISESQGTYGYTF
TRBV27	-	TRBJ1-2	-	TGTGCCAGCAGTTATACAGGGTCTCTAGGCTATGGCTACACCTTC	CASSYTGSLGYGYTF
TRBV18	TRBD1	TRBJ1-1	-	TGTGCCAGCTCACCGCTCACAGGGGGTGAAACTGAAGCTTTCTTT	CASSPLTGGETEAFF
TRBV10-3	TRBD2	TRBJ2-1	once	TGTGCCATCAGTCGGACTAGCGGGAGAAATGAGCAGTTCTTC	CAISRTSGRNEQFF
TRBV28	TRBD1	TRBJ1-5	-	TGTGCCAGCAGTTTATGGGACAGGGTAAGGGGCCAGCCCCAGCATTTT	CASSLWDRVRGQPQHF
TRBV5-3	-	TRBJ2-3	-	TGTGCCAGAAGCTTGGAAAAGCCTCGTGACTGCTATACGCAGTATTTT	CARSLEKPRDCYTQYF
TRBV28	-	TRBJ1-5	-	TGTGCCAGCGGCAATCAGCCCCAGCATTTT	CASGNQPQHF
TRBV30	TRBD1	TRBJ1-2	-	TGTGCCTGGCTGTTAAACGGGGGGGGACAGGGAACCTATGGCTACACCTTC	CAWLLNGGGQGTYGYTF
TRBV7-3	TRBD1	TRBJ2-5	-	TGTGCCAGCAGCTCGACAGGGACCGATCAAGAGACCCAGTACTTC	CASSSTGTDQETQYF
TRBV28	-	TRBJ2-2	-	TGTGCCAGCAGTTTGTATCCCGGGGTTGCCGGGGAGCTGTTTTTT	CASSLYPGVAGELFF
TRBV5-6	-	TRBJ2-7	-	TGTGCCAGCAGCTTTGAAGGACTGGAGCAGTACTTC	CASSFEGLEQYF
TRBV6-6	-	TRBJ2-1	-	TGTGCCAGCAGCATGGGGCAGGGAACCTACAATGAGCAGTTCTTC	CASSMGQGTYNEQFF
TRBV18	-	TRBJ1-2	-	TGTGCCAGCTCACCACCGGAGGGGCGTTGGGGCTACACCTTC	CASSPPEGRWGYTF
TRBV6-1	TRBD1	TRBJ2-7	-	TGTGCCAGCAGTGAAGGTACAGGGGGATACGAGCAGTACTTC	CASSEGTGGYEQYF
TRBV19	TRBD2	TRBJ2-5	-	TGTGCCAGTAGTATCGGGGCGGGGGGCCAAGAGACCCAGTACTTC	CASSIGAGGQETQYF
TRBV7-9	-	TRBJ1-1	-	TGTGCCAGCAGCTTGATCCAGCTGAACACTGAAGCTTTCTTT	CASSLIQLNTEAFF
TRBV18	TRBD1	TRBJ2-1	-	TGTGCCAGCTCACTCGCCGCCGGGACAGGGCCGTACAATGAGCAGTTCTTC	CASSLAAGTGPYNEQFF
TRBV1	-	TRBJ2-7	-	TGCACCAGCAGCCAAGAGCCGCTAGCGGAATTATACGAGCAGTACTTC	CTSSQEPLAELYEQYF
TRBV27	TRBD2	TRBJ2-1	-	TGTGCCAGCAGTTTTACGGTGGGACTAGCTCTCCATGAGCAGTTCTTC	CASSFTVGLALHEQFF
TRBV2	TRBD1	TRBJ1-4	-	TGTGCCAGCGGACAGGGGCGGGGAACTAATGAAAAACTGTTTTTT	CASGQGRGTNEKLFF
TRBV6-6	-	TRBJ2-6	-	TGTGCCAGCAGTTACAGGTCACGATCTGGGGCCAACGTCCTGACTTTC	CASSYRSRSGANVLTF
TRBV6-1	-	TRBJ1-1	-	TGTGCCAGCAGTGAGGTGGTGAACACTGAAGCTTTCTTT	CASSEVVNTEAFF
TRBV18	TRBD2	TRBJ2-3	-	TGTGCCAGCTCACCACCCCTAGCGGGAGGTACAGATACGCAGTATTTT	CASSPPLAGGTDTQYF
TRBV11-2	-	TRBJ2-7	-	TGTGCCAGCAGCTTAGATTCGTACAGCTTTAGCTCCTACGAGCAGTACTTC	CASSLDSYSFSSYEQYF
TRBV2	TRBD1	TRBJ1-1	-	TGTGCCAGCAGTGATGTCAGGGGGGTGGCAGCTTTCTTT	CASSDVRGVAAFF
TRBV7-6	-	TRBJ1-1	-	TGTGCCAGCACCCGAACTGAGAACACTGAAGCTTTCTTT	CASTRTENTEAFF
TRBV5-6	-	TRBJ2-7	-	TGTGCCAGCAGTCAGCTTGATAGGGGGGGTACCCACGAGCAGTACTTC	CASSQLDRGGTHEQYF
TRBV6-1	TRBD2	TRBJ2-7	-	TGTGCCAGCAGTGAAGGGGCTGGAGCGGGAGCCTACGAGCAGTACTTC	CASSEGAGAGAYEQYF
TRBV6-6	-	TRBJ2-7	-	TGTGCCAGCAGTCCCTACCAAGGCTACGAGCAGTACTTC	CASSPYQGYEQYF
TRBV6-6	-	TRBJ2-2	-	TGTGCCAGCACAAAGGCCCTTTGGACCACCGGGGAGCTGTTTTTT	CASTKALWTTGELFF
TRBV4-1	-	TRBJ2-6	-	TGCGCCAGCAGCCCGTCGTGGGGCACCTCAGACTCTGGGGCCAACGTCCTGACTTTC	CASSPSWGTSDSGANVLTF
TRBV19	-	TRBJ1-5	once	TGTGCCAGTAGTATATTAGGTACGGGCAATCAGCCCCAGCATTTT	CASSILGTGNQPQHF
TRBV5-6	-	TRBJ1-6	-	TGTGCCAGCAGCTTGTCGGCAGATTCACCCCTCCACTTT	CASSLSADSPLHF
TRBV28	-	TRBJ2-7	-	TGTGCCAGCAGATCGCCGGGAGCCTACGAGCAGTACTTC	CASRSPGAYEQYF
TRBV19	-	TRBJ2-7	-	TGTGCCAGTAGTATGGAAGGCAGTAGCTCCTACGAGCAGTACTTC	CASSMEGSSSYEQYF
TRBV5-6	-	TRBJ1-4	-	TGTGCCAGCTCCAGCTCCCCCAGGGCGATTGCAACTAATGAAAAACTGTTTTTT	CASSSSPRAIATNEKLFF
TRBV10-2	-	TRBJ1-5	-	TGCGCCAGCTCAAAGTCCGACAGCGGTCAGCCCCAGCATTTT	CASSKSDSGQPQHF
TRBV5-1	TRBD2	TRBJ2-1	-	TGCGCCAGCAGCTTTGGCGGGAGCTCGGATGAGCAGTTCTTC	CASSFGGSSDEQFF
TRBV19	TRBD2	TRBJ2-7	-	TGTGCCAGTAGTATGGGACTAGCGGGAGGGCCGGACGAGCAGTACTTC	CASSMGLAGGPDEQYF
TRBV2	TRBD1	TRBJ2-2	-	TGTGCCAGCAGGAGGACAGGGCGGACCGGGGAGCTGTTTTTT	CASRRTGRTGELFF
TRBV4-1	TRBD2	TRBJ2-1	-	TGCGCCAGCACCAATCTAGCGGGAGGCGATGAGCAGTTCTTC	CASTNLAGGDEQFF
TRBV10-3	TRBD1	TRBJ2-2	-	TGTGCCATCAGCTCACGACCAGGGGGCGACACCGGGGAGCTGTTTTTT	CAISSRPGGDTGELFF
TRBV6-1	-	TRBJ2-5	once	TGTGCCAGCACCCTCCCACAGGTCCAAGAGACCCAGTACTTC	CASTLPQVQETQYF
TRBV10-1	TRBD1	TRBJ2-7	-	TGCGCCAGCAGTAATCCAGGACAGGGGATCTACGAGCAGTACTTC	CASSNPGQGIYEQYF
TRBV7-8	-	TRBJ2-7	-	TGTGCCAGCAGCCCGCTTCCGGTACTTGTATCCTACGAGCAGTACTTC	CASSPLPVLVSYEQYF
TRBV28	TRBD1	TRBJ2-7	-	TGTGCCAGCAAGGTTTCGGGACAGATCTACGAGCAGTACTTC	CASKVSGQIYEQYF
TRBV30	-	TRBJ2-7	-	TGTGCCTGGAGTGGATCCTCTCGGGGCTACGAGCAGTACTTC	CAWSGSSRGYEQYF
TRBV5-6	TRBD1	TRBJ1-5	-	TGTGCCAGCAGCTCCCTACAGGGGAATCAGCCCCAGCATTTT	CASSSLQGNQPQHF
TRBV7-3	-	TRBJ2-3	-	TGTGCCAGCAGCGAAGGGGGTCTAACAGATACGCAGTATTTT	CASSEGGLTDTQYF
TRBV2	-	TRBJ1-4	-	TGTGCCAGCAAAGGGATCGTTGGGGAAAAACTGTTTTTT	CASKGIVGEKLFF
TRBV7-8	-	TRBJ2-5	-	TGTGCCAGCAGCTCCCCGGGACCGACTTCTTTGACCCAGTACTTC	CASSSPGPTSLTQYF
TRBV6-1	-	TRBJ1-2	-	TGTGCCAGCAGTGACGGGGGGAGAATCGAAACTAACTATGGCTACACCTTC	CASSDGGRIETNYGYTF
TRBV5-6	TRBD1	TRBJ2-2	-	TGTGCCAGCAGCTTGTATGGGACAGGGAACACCGGGGAGCTGTTTTTT	CASSLYGTGNTGELFF